A single sample gave rise to the 21 T cell receptor beta chains below, sequenced in a study of cytomegalovirus exposure and HLA in healthy donors. The PCR made use of 60 Vbeta and 13 Jbeta primers. The table came from immunoSEQ multiplex PCR; TCRdb's copy has only in-frame clones and leaves some out. The sample holds 120,000 to 150,000 clones, 82% seen once. Input material: PBMCs. These receptors came from a male donor in good health and CMV-seronegative.

The rearrangement uses TRBV25-1 and TRBJ1-4; D gene unclear. With 7 bases removed from V and 1 base from J, the gap between germline ends came to 16 bases. Germline CDR1 MGHDK, CDR2 SYGVNS. This CDR3 has 16 residues. CDR3 loop: CASTQEGVGTNEKLFF. The CDR3 DNA is TGTGCCAGCACCCAAGAGGGTGTCGGAACTAATGAAAAACTGTTTTTT.

The V and J genes are TRBV28 and TRBJ2-2; 7 positions match TRBD1. The CDR3 contains 16 residues. Germline CDR1 and CDR2: MDHEN and SYDVKM. The J segment lost 6 bases and the V segment lost 4 bases, leaving 11 bases of the junction unmatched. The CDR3 protein is CASSSPGQTRPGELFF. The CDR3 nucleotides read TGTGCCAGCAGTTCCCCGGGACAGACGAGACCCGGGGAGCTGTTTTTT.

V and J are TRBV5-6 and TRBJ2-5; the D is unclear. This CDR3 has 13 residues. From germline, CDR1 is SGHDT and CDR2 YYEEEE. The V and J ends lost 2 bases and 4 bases respectively, with 9 bases between them. The CDR3 DNA reads as TGTGCCAGCAGCTTTGACTCCCGAGAGACCCAGTACTTC. This gives the protein CASSFDSRETQYF.

The gene calls are TRBV27 and TRBJ2-7, with a weak D call TRBD1 (5 bases). Trimming took off 2 bases at V and 2 bases at J, with 13 bases between the two ends. CDR3 length: 15 amino acids. Germline CDR1 reads MNHEY; CDR2 reads SMNVEV (reference sequence). CDR3 DNA: TGTGCCAGCAGTTTAATCCCACAGGCTACCTACGAGCAGTACTTC. Its protein product is CASSLIPQATYEQYF.

The chain couples TRBV4-3 to TRBJ2-7; a weak D match, TRBD1 (6 bases). CDR1 is LGHNA, CDR2 YSLEER, per germline. V was cut by 1 base and J by 7 bases, with 17 bases left in between. This CDR3 has 15 residues. The DNA for the CDR3 is TGCGCCAGCAGCCAAGGGGCCAAGGGGGTAGGGGAGCAGTACTTC. Translated: CASSQGAKGVGEQYF.

The chain is built from TRBV5-4 and TRBJ2-2; D is perhaps TRBD2 (6 bases). The CDR3 runs to 16 residues. The V and J ends lost 4 bases and 3 bases respectively, with 16 bases between them. Germline V gene data show CDR1 as SGHNT and CDR2 as YYREEE (reference sequence). CDR3 protein: CASSPDPSEHTGELFF. CDR3 coding DNA: TGTGCCAGCAGCCCGGACCCTAGCGAGCACACCGGGGAGCTGTTTTTT.

The rearrangement links TRBV7-2 to TRBJ2-3, with a possible D match to TRBD2 (5 bases). The CDR3 extends over 14 amino acids. V lost 3 bases and J lost 4, with 11 bases in between. Germline V gene sequence: CDR1 SGHTA, CDR2 FQGNSA. CDR3 residues: CASSFGVPSDTQYF. The CDR3 region has the DNA TGTGCCAGCAGCTTCGGGGTCCCATCAGATACGCAGTATTTT.

Concerning this clone itself: One end of the junction does not line up with germline, which may come from a read error. This chain's CDR3 is CASSPKTGGRARELLF. CDR3 bases: TGTGCCAGCAGTCCGAAAACAGGGGGACGCGCCCGGGAGCTGCTTTTT. V usage is TRBV27 and J usage is TRBJ2-2; 8 bases are a match to TRBD1. From germline, CDR1 is MNHEY and CDR2 SMNVEV (reference sequence). CDR3 size: 16 residues.

This clone was detected once. The chain combines TRBV7-2 with TRBJ2-7; 9 bases map to TRBD2. V trimming: 5 bases; J trimming: 0 bases; junction bases outside the gene matches: 8. There are 16 residues in the CDR3. Germline-derived CDR1 and CDR2 are SGHTA and FQGNSA. The CDR3 loop is CASSRSLAGDSYEQYF. The CDR3 DNA reads as TGTGCCAGCAGCCGGTCCTTAGCGGGGGACTCCTACGAGCAGTACTTC.

This clone was recorded once. J is TRBJ1-6 and V is TRBV7-9, with a possible D match to TRBD1 (5 bases). V was trimmed by 5 bases and J by 14 bases, leaving 22 bases between them. CDR1 is SEHNR and CDR2 is FQNEAQ in the germline V gene (reference sequence). CDR3 length: 15 residues. DNA for the CDR3: TGTGCCAGCAGCCTACCCGGGACGGGGGAAAAGGCCCTCCACTTT. Translating gives CASSLPGTGEKALHF.

The chain recombines TRBV19 with TRBJ2-7; a possible D gene is TRBD2 (6 bases). The V end lost 11 bases, the J end lost 2 bases, and 25 bases lay between the germline ends. Germline CDR1 and CDR2: LNHDA and SQIVND (reference sequence). This CDR3 spans 16 amino acids. The DNA for the CDR3 is TGTGCCGGGCCCTCCGGGACTCCTCTTACACCCTACGAGCAGTACTTC. Encoded protein: CAGPSGTPLTPYEQYF.

V gene TRBV7-3 combines with J gene TRBJ2-5; TRBD2 matches 12 bases. After removal of 5 bases from V and 5 bases from J, the junction contained 12 bases not matched to a gene. Germline loops: CDR1 SGHTA, CDR2 FQGTGA. This CDR3 is 17 amino acids long. CDR3: CASSPLGLAGGTETQYF. The CDR3, as DNA: TGTGCCAGCAGCCCCCTGGGGCTAGCGGGAGGGACCGAGACCCAGTACTTC.

This clone appeared once. This chain joins TRBV29-1 and TRBJ2-7, with D perhaps TRBD1 (7 bases). Trimming cost V 3 bases and J 1 base, with 13 bases left between them. The CDR3 has 14 residues. Per the germline V gene, CDR1 is SQVTM and CDR2 is ANQGSEA. The DNA for the CDR3 is TGCAGCGTTGAGGGGGGACAGCATTCCTACGAGCAGTACTTC. Translated: CSVEGGQHSYEQYF.

The rearrangement uses TRBV25-1 and TRBJ1-6; D ambiguous. V lost 4 bases to trimming and J lost 4 bases, with 8 bases between them. This CDR3 region has 14 residues. Germline-derived CDR1 and CDR2 are MGHDK and SYGVNS. The CDR3 DNA reads TGTGCCAGCAGTGCCTCTCCTTATAATTCACCCCTCCACTTT. This sequence encodes CASSASPYNSPLHF.

The chain carries TRBV27 and TRBJ2-7; 12 bases agree with TRBD2. The CDR3 is 16 residues long. Trimming took 6 bases from V and 3 from J; bases not matched to a gene: 9. Germline assignment: CDR1 MNHEY and CDR2 SMNVEV (reference sequence). CDR3 amino acids: CASSPTSGSSFYEQYF. CDR3 nucleotide sequence: TGTGCCAGCAGCCCGACTAGCGGGAGTAGTTTCTACGAGCAGTACTTC.

This clone was detected only a few times. The CDR3 reads CTSSHVTSPMSSGANVLTF. In DNA form, the CDR3 reads TGCACCAGCAGCCACGTGACTAGTCCTATGAGCTCTGGGGCCAACGTCCTGACTTTC. The J gene is TRBJ2-6, the V gene TRBV1; the DNA was not compared with TRBD2, the D call given in the table. TRBV1 is a known pseudogene. The CDR3 runs 19 residues.

The gene calls are TRBV18 and TRBJ2-7, with D maybe TRBD1 (7 bases). From germline, CDR1 is KGHSH and CDR2 LQKENI. The V end was cut by 3 bases, the J end by 4 bases, with 13 bases between. The CDR3 is 14 residues long. The CDR3 sequence is CASSPPQGGYEQYF. In nucleotides, the CDR3 is TGTGCCAGCTCACCTCCGCAGGGGGGATACGAGCAGTACTTC.

The CDR3 loop reads CASGPGLAGINEQFF. DNA for the CDR3: TGTGCCAGCGGCCCAGGACTAGCGGGGATCAATGAGCAGTTCTTC. The rearrangement joins TRBV6-6 to TRBJ2-1, with 12 bases lining up with TRBD2. Germline values: CDR1 MNHNY, CDR2 SVGAGI (reference sequence). This CDR3 is built from 15 residues. The J segment lost 6 bases and the V segment lost 8 bases, leaving 8 bases of the junction unmatched.

The chain has TRBV5-6 and TRBJ2-6; D is ambiguous. Germline lookup yields CDR1 SGHDT and CDR2 YYEEEE. V gave up 4 bases and J gave up 12 bases, with 14 bases separating them. There are 13 residues in the CDR3. CDR3 sequence reads: CASSLHPERVLTF. The CDR3 coding sequence is TGTGCCAGCAGCCTCCACCCTGAGCGCGTCCTGACTTTC. Full variable domain (rest looked up from reference TRBV5-6 and TRBJ2-6): DAGVTQSPTHLIKTRGQQVTLRCSPKSGHDTVSWYQQALGQGPQFIFQYYEEEERQRGNFPDRFSGHQFPNYSSELNVNALLLGDSALYLCASSLHPERVLTFGAGSRLTVL.

The chain has TRBV7-2 and TRBJ2-1; TRBD1 aligns across 7 bases. CDR1 and CDR2 (germline): SGHTA, FQGNSA. V shed 6 bases, J shed 0 bases, and the junction held 5 bases outside the gene matches. This CDR3 spans 15 amino acids. CDR3 loop: CASRLQGSSYNEQFF. CDR3 sequence (DNA): TGTGCCAGCAGACTACAGGGGAGCTCCTACAATGAGCAGTTCTTC.

The rearrangement joins TRBV7-2 to TRBJ2-2; no firm D call. The CDR3 covers 14 residues. V was pared by 3 bases and J by 5 bases, with 10 bases between. The germline CDR1 and CDR2 sequences are SGHTA and FQGNSA. This chain's CDR3 is CASSFGSVTGELFF. CDR3 coding DNA: TGTGCCAGCAGCTTCGGGTCTGTGACCGGGGAGCTGTTTTTT. The full variable domain, its missing parts supplied by reference TRBV7-2 and TRBJ2-2, is GAGVSQSPSNKVTEKGKDVELRCDPISGHTALYWYRQSLGQGLEFLIYFQGNSAPDKSGLPSDRFSAERTGGSVSTLTIQRTQQEDSAVYLCASSFGSVTGELFFGEGSRLTVL.